The clone carrying this T cell receptor beta chain was detected a few times. This sample stems from a study of regulatory T cells in long-lasting Graves disease. The TCR beta library used iRepertoire HTBI primers with Arm-PCR amplification of CDR3. TCRdb reprocessed the multiplex PCR reads with MiXCR, giving one entry per CDR3 protein. Here the sample spans hundreds of thousands of distinct CDR3 sequences, roughly 13% being singletons. Between the trimmed V and J ends, which lost 4 bases and 11 bases, there was a span of 17 bases. This CDR3 has 13 residues. As to time point: newly diagnosed GD, antithyroid drugs for less than 3 months. PBMC RNA was the source of the TCR library. This same sample was also part of a study on T cells in Graves' hyperthyroidism and ophthalmopathy.

The rearrangement uses TRBV12-3 or TRBV12-4 and TRBJ1-1, with a possible D match to TRBD1 (6 bases). The receptor was derived from a man aged 25 to 40 with Graves disease. The sequences come from peripheral blood mononuclear cells (PBMCs), collected at new diagnosis, from a patient treated with antithyroid drugs. The CDR3 sequence: CASSSQPGQGAFF. CDR3 DNA: TGTGCCAGCAGTTCTCAGCCGGGACAAGGGGCTTTCTTT.